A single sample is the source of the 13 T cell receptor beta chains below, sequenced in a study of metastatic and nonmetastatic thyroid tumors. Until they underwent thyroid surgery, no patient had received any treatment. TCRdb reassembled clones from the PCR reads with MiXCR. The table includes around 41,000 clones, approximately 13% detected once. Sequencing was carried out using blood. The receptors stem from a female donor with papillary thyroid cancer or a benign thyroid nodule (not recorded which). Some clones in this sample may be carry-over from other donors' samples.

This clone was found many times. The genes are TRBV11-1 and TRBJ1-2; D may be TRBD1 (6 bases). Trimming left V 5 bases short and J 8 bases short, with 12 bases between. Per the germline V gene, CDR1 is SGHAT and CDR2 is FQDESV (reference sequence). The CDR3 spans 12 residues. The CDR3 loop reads CASSPEGGGYTF. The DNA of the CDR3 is TGTGCCAGCAGCCCAGAAGGGGGAGGCTACACCTTC.

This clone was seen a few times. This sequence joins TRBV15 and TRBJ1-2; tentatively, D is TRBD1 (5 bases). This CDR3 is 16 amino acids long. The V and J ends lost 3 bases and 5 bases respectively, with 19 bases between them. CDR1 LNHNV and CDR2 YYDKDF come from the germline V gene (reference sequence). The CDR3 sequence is CATSSTLGEKDYGYTF. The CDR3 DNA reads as TGTGCCACCAGCAGTACCCTGGGGGAGAAGGATTATGGCTACACCTTC.

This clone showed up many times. The CDR3 nucleotides read TGTGCCTGGGAACAGGGGAGCAATCAGCCCCAGCATTTT. It specifies CAWEQGSNQPQHF. The V call is TRBV30, the J call TRBJ1-5; 7 nucleotides agree with TRBD1. Germline CDR1 and CDR2: GTSNPN and SVGIG (reference sequence). Trimming removed 5 bases from V and 1 base from J; junction bases left unmatched: 2. The CDR3 consists of 13 residues.

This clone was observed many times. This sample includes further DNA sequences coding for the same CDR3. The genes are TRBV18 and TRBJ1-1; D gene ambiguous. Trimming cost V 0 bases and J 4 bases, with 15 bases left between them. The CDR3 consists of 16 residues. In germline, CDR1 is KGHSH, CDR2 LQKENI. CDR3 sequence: CASSPPTSSVGTEAFF. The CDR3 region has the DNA TGTGCCAGCTCACCACCGACATCCTCGGTGGGCACTGAAGCTTTCTTT.

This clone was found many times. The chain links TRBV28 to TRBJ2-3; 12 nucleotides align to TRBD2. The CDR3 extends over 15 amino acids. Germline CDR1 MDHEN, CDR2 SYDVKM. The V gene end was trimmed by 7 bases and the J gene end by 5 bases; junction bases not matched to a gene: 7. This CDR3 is CASTSGRGLVDTQYF. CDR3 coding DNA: TGTGCCAGCACTAGCGGGAGGGGATTGGTAGATACGCAGTATTTT.

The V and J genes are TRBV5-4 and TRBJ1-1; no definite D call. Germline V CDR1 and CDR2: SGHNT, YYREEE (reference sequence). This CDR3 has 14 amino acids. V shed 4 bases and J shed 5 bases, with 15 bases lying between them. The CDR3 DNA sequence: TGTGCCAGCAGCCCAGATCTAGGGAAAACTGAAGCTTTCTTT. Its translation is CASSPDLGKTEAFF.

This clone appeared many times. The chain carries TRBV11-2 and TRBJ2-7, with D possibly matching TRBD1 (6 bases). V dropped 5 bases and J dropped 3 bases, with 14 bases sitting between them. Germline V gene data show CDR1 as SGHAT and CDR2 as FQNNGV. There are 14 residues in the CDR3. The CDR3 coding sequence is TGTGCCAGCAGCCCCCCCTGGACAGTCTACGAGCAGTACTTC. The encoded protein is CASSPPWTVYEQYF.

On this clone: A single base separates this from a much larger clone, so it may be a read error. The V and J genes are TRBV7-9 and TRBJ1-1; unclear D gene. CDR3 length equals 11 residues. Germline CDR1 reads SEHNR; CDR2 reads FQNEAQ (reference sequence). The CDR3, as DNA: TGTGCCAGCAGCCTCGTAGGTGAAGCTTTATTT. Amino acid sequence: CASSLVGEALF.

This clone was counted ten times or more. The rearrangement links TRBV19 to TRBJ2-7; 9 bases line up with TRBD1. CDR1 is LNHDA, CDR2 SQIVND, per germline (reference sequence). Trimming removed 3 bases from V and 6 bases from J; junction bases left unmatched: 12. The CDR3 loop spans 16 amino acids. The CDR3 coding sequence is TGTGCCAGTAGTATCGGTAATCCGGGACAGGGTGCCGAGCAGTACTTC. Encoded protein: CASSIGNPGQGAEQYF.

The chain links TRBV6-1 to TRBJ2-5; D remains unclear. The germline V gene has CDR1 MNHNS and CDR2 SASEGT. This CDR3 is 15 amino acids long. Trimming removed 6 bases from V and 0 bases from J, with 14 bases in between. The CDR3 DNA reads TGTGCCAGCAGCAGACCACCGACTCACCAAGAGACCCAGTACTTC. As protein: CASSRPPTHQETQYF.

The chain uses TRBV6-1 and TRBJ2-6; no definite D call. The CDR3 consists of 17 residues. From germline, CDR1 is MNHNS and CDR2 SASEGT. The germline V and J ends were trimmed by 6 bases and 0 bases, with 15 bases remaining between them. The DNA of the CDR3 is TGTGCCAGCAGCCGCGCGAGTCCCGTCTCTGGGGCCAACGTCCTGACTTTC. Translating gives CASSRASPVSGANVLTF.

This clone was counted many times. The CDR3 loop is CASSFRESEQFF. CDR3 sequence (DNA): TGTGCCAGCAGCTTCCGGGAAAGTGAGCAGTTCTTC. This rearrangement joins TRBV5-6 to TRBJ2-1, with D tentatively TRBD2 (5 bases). Per germline, CDR1 SGHDT and CDR2 YYEEEE. V dropped 2 bases and J dropped 9 bases, with 9 bases sitting between them. The CDR3 totals 12 residues.

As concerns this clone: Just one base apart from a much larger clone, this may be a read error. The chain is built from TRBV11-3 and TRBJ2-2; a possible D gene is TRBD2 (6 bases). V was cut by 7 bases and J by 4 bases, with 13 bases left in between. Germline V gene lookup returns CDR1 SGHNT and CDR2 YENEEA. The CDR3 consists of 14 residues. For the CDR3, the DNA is TGTGCCAGCATCTTGGTGGGAGGCACCGGGGAGCTGTTTTTT. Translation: CASILVGGTGELFF.